A selection of T cell receptor beta chains follows, all from one sample in a study of identifying expanded T cells in peripheral blood. The repertoire was sequenced with immunoSEQ multiplex PCR; TCRdb's copy has only in-frame clones and lacks some. The table lists about 91,000 clones, approximately 89% of them singletons. Sequencing was performed on blood. The receptors were sampled from a person between 18 and 75 years old in good health. Both conserved end residues are part of each CDR3. D genes are given only for firm matches. Not all rows give a size; the values are once, few, many and, for expanded clones, a class.

V: TRBV27; J: TRBJ1-4; size: NA; D: NA; DNA: TGTGCCAGCAGTTCCTCAGTGGGGACTAATGAAAAACTGTTTTTT; CDR3: CASSSSVGTNEKLFF
V: TRBV11-2; J: TRBJ1-3; size: NA; D: NA; DNA: TGTGCCAGCAGCCTAATAGGTCTCGGAGCTAGCTCTGGAAACACCATATATTTT; CDR3: CASSLIGLGASSGNTIYF
V: TRBV2; J: TRBJ1-4; size: NA; D: NA; DNA: TGTGCCAGCAGTCCGGGGCCTCAGGGAGAAAAACTGTTTTTT; CDR3: CASSPGPQGEKLFF
V: TRBV5-1; J: TRBJ1-1; size: NA; D: NA; DNA: TGCGCCAGCAAGGCAGAAGGGCCCACTGAAGCTTTCTTT; CDR3: CASKAEGPTEAFF
V: TRBV27; J: TRBJ2-1; size: NA; D: TRBD1; DNA: TGTGCCAGCAGGACGGTCGGGACAGGGTGGTTTCTGGACAATGAGCAGTTCTTC; CDR3: CASRTVGTGWFLDNEQFF
V: TRBV9; J: TRBJ2-7; size: NA; D: TRBD2; DNA: TGTGCCAGCAGCGTAGAGAAAGGGACTAGCGAGGGGAGGCAGTACTTC; CDR3: CASSVEKGTSEGRQYF
V: TRBV6-4; J: TRBJ2-3; size: few; D: TRBD1; DNA: TGTGCCAGCAGTGACGGGACAGGGGCAACAGATACGCAGTATTTT; CDR3: CASSDGTGATDTQYF
V: TRBV29-1; J: TRBJ1-2; size: NA; D: NA; DNA: TGCAGCGCAAACAGGGAACACGGCTACACCTTC; CDR3: CSANREHGYTF
V: TRBV5-1; J: TRBJ1-1; size: NA; D: NA; DNA: TGCGCCAGCAGCTTGGAAGGCAGGACCTGGGGGAGGAACACTGAAGCTTTCTTT; CDR3: CASSLEGRTWGRNTEAFF
V: TRBV7-2; J: TRBJ2-7; size: once; D: NA; DNA: TGTGCCAGCAGCTTAGACAGGGGGGGAGGCGAGCAGTACTTC; CDR3: CASSLDRGGGEQYF
V: TRBV5-1; J: TRBJ2-1; size: NA; D: TRBD1; DNA: TGCGCCAGCAGCTTGGGACAGGGCAATGAGCAGTTCTTC; CDR3: CASSLGQGNEQFF
V: TRBV11-2; J: TRBJ1-2; size: NA; D: NA; DNA: TGTGCCAGCAGCTTAGATATAAAGCCAGGGGCGGGTGGCTACACCTTC; CDR3: CASSLDIKPGAGGYTF
V: TRBV29-1; J: TRBJ2-7; size: NA; D: NA; DNA: TGCAGCGTTGAAGAGGCGGATACCTCCTACGAGCAGTACTTC; CDR3: CSVEEADTSYEQYF
V: TRBV6-5; J: TRBJ1-1; size: NA; D: NA; DNA: TGTGCCAGCAGCAATTGGAGAAACACTGAAGCTTTCTTT; CDR3: CASSNWRNTEAFF
V: TRBV27; J: TRBJ2-3; size: NA; D: NA; DNA: TGTGCCAGCAGTACTTACCCAGCGGTTAGCACAGATACGCAGTATTTT; CDR3: CASSTYPAVSTDTQYF
V: TRBV7-2; J: TRBJ2-3; size: NA; D: NA; DNA: TGTGCCAGCAGCGTGAGACTTTCAGATACGCAGTATTTT; CDR3: CASSVRLSDTQYF
V: TRBV28; J: TRBJ1-2; size: NA; D: NA; DNA: TGTGCCAGCAGTTTTCAGATGATCGCTAACTATGGCTACACCTTC; CDR3: CASSFQMIANYGYTF
V: TRBV19; J: TRBJ1-5; size: NA; D: NA; DNA: TGTGCCAGTAGTATCCTCCGTTTAAGGGGGGGCGATCAGCCCCAGCATTTT; CDR3: CASSILRLRGGDQPQHF